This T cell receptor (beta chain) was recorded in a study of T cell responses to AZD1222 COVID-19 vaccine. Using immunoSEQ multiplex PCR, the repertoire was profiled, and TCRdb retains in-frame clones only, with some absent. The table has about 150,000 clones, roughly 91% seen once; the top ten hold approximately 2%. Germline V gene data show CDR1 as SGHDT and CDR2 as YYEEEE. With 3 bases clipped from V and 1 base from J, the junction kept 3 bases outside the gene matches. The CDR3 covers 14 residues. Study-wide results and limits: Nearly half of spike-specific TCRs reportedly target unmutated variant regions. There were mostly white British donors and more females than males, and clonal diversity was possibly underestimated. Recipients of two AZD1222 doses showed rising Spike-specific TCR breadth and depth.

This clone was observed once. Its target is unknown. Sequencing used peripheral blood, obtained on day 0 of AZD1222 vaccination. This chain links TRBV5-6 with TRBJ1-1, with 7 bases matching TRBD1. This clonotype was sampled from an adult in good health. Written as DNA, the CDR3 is TGTGCCAGCAGCTACGGGACAGAGAACACTGAAGCTTTCTTT. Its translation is CASSYGTENTEAFF.